This T cell receptor beta chain is from a study of blood T cell repertoires in COVID-19. Germline CDR1 reads SEHNR; CDR2 reads FQNEAQ (reference sequence). This CDR3 comprises 15 residues. Trimming at V came to 2 bases and at J to 0 bases, leaving 3 bases not matched to a gene. Per the original data handling: Amplified reference gene primers provided the basis for estimating nucleated cell counts. The data were produced by immunoSEQ multiplex PCR, yet TCRdb's version contains in-frame clones alone and is incomplete. Clone size and the V and J calls come from that table; the DNA yielded D and trimming. This sample has about 40,000 clones, with more than 85% found just once.

The chain has TRBV7-9 and TRBJ1-2; 7 nucleotides align to TRBD1. The clonotype was recovered from a man aged 50 or older in a cohort sampled during active COVID-19. The sequenced sample consisted of peripheral blood. DNA for the CDR3: TGTGCCAGCAGCTTATGGCAGGGGGCTAACTATGGCTACACCTTC. Amino acids: CASSLWQGANYGYTF.